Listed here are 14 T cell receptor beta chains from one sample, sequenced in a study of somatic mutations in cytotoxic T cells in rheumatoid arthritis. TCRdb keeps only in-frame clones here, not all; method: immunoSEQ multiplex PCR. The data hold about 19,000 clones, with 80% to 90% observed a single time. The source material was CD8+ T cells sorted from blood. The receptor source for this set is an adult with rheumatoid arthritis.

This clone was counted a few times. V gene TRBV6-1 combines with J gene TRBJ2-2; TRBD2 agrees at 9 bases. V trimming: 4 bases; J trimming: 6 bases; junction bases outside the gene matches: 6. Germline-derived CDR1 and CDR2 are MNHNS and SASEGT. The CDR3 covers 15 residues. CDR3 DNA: TGTGCCAGCAGTGTTTGGCGGGGGGGCCCCGGGGAGCTGTTTTTT. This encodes CASSVWRGGPGELFF.

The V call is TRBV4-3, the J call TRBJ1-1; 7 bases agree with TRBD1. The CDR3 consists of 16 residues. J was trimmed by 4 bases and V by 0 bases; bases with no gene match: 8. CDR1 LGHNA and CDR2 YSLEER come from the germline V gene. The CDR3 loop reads CASSQDRTGVGTEAFF. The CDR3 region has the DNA TGCGCCAGCAGCCAAGATAGGACAGGTGTAGGCACTGAAGCTTTCTTT.

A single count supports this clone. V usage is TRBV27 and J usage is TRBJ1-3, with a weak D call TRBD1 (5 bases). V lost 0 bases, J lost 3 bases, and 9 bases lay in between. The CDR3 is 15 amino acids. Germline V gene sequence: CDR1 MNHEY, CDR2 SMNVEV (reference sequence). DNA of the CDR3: TGTGCCAGCAGTTTATCGCGGGGGGGTGGAAACACCATATATTTT. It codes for CASSLSRGGGNTIYF.

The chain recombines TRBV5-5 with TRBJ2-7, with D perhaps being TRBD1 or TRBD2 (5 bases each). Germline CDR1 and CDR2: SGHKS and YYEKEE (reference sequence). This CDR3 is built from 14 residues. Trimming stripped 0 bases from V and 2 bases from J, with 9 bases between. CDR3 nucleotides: TGTGCCAGCAGCTTGGGGGACGGCCCCTACGAGCAGTACTTC. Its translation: CASSLGDGPYEQYF.

The CDR3 here is CASSFQGYQETQYF. Written as DNA, the CDR3 is TGTGCCAGCAGCTTCCAGGGGTACCAAGAGACCCAGTACTTC. The chain combines TRBV7-9 with TRBJ2-5; D might be TRBD1 (6 bases). There are 14 residues in the CDR3. V lost 3 bases, J lost 0 bases, and 8 bases lay in between. CDR1 and CDR2 (germline): SEHNR, FQNEAQ (reference sequence).

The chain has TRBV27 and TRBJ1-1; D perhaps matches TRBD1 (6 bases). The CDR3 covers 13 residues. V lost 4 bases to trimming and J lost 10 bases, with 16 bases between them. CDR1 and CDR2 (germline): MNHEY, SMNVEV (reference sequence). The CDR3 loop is CASSSDSLTRAFF. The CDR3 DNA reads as TGTGCCAGCAGTTCGGACAGTCTAACGAGAGCTTTCTTT.

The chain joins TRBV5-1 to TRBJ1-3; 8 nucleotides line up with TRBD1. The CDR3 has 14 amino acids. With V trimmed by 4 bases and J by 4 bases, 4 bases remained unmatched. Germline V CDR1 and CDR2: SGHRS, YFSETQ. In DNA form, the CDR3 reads TGCGCCAGCAGCATAGGACAGGGCGGAAACACCATATATTTT. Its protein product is CASSIGQGGNTIYF.

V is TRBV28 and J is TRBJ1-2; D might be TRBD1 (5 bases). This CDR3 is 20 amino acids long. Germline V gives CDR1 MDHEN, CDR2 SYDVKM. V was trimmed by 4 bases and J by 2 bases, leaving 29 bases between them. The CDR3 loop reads CASSSPKPTGTAPLNYGYTF. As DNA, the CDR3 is TGTGCCAGCAGTTCTCCTAAGCCCACCGGGACCGCACCACTAAACTATGGCTACACCTTC.

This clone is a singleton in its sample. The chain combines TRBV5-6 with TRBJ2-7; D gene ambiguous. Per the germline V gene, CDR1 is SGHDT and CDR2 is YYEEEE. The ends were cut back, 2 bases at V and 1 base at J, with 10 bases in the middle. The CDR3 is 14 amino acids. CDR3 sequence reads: CASSFSAKSYEQYF. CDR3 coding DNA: TGTGCCAGCAGCTTCTCCGCCAAATCCTACGAGCAGTACTTC.

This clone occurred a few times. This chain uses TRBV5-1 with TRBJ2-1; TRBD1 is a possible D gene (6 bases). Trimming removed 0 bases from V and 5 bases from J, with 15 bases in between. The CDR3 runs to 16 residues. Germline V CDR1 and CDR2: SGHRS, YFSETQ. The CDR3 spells CASSLAAGAVDNEQFF. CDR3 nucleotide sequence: TGCGCCAGCAGCTTGGCGGCAGGGGCTGTTGACAATGAGCAGTTCTTC.

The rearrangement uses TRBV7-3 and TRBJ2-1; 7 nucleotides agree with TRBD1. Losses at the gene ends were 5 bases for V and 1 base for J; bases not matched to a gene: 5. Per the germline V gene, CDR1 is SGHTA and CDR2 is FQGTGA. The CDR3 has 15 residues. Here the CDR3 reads CASSDRDRSYNEQFF. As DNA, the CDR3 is TGTGCCAGCAGCGACCGGGACAGATCCTACAATGAGCAGTTCTTC. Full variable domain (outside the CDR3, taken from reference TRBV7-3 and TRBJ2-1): GAGVSQTPSNKVTEKGKYVELRCDPISGHTALYWYRQSLGQGPEFLIYFQGTGAADDSGLPNDRFFAVRPEGSVSTLKIQRTERGDSAVYLCASSDRDRSYNEQFFGPGTRLTVL.

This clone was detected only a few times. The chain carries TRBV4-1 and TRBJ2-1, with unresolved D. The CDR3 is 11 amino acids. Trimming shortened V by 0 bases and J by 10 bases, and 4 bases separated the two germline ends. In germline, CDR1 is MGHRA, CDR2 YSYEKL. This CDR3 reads CASSQELEQFF. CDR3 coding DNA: TGCGCCAGCAGCCAAGAATTAGAGCAGTTCTTC.

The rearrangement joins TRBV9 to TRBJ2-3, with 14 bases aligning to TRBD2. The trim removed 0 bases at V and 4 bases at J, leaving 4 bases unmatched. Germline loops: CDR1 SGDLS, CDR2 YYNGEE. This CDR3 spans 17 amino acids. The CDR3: CASSVGLAGGLADTQYF. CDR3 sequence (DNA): TGTGCCAGCAGCGTAGGACTAGCGGGGGGGTTAGCAGATACGCAGTATTTT.

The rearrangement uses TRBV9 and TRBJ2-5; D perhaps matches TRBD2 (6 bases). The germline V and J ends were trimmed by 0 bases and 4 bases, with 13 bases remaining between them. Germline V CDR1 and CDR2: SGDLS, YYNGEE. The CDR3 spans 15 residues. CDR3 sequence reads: CASSVGDFTGETQYF. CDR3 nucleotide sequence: TGTGCCAGCAGCGTAGGGGACTTTACGGGAGAGACCCAGTACTTC.